The TCR beta chain described here comes from a study of T cell changes during pregnancy in multiple sclerosis (dated by TCRdb to about 2019). The study in broad terms: Changes in the T cell repertoire over the course of pregnancy were examined in this study in women with multiple sclerosis.

The cysteine opens and the phenylalanine closes a CDR3 of 15 amino acids. Only the CDR3 portion is preserved as DNA: 45 bases, with reading frame beginning at the first base. A distance of 13 bases separates the germline ends of V and J, which lose 0 bases and 5 bases respectively. The germline V gene specifies LGHNA as CDR1 and YSLEER as CDR2. In regard to this clone: The target of this receptor is not known. Base qualities are not provided; no much larger clone lies one nucleotide away.

The library came from the immunoSEQ multiplex PCR assay. Sourced from immuneACCESS, this table was stored by TCRdb with only in-frame sequences that have V and J called. A share of the clones is absent; for the studies checked, an unresolved V gene accounts for under half, and the remainder has no known explanation. For this sample the table gives under 70,000 clones, of which about 90% were detected only once. In total, the top ten clones hold approximately 0.45% of the sample. Recombination connected TRBV4-3 to TRBJ1-2; no D gene call is confident. The material was CD4+ T cells from peripheral blood mononuclear cells, obtained after pregnancy. This receptor was taken from a female donor in good health, enrolled as a control in a pregnancy study. The CDR3 amino acid sequence is: CASSQDSGRTYGYTF. The nucleotide sequence is TGCGCCAGCAGCCAAGATTCAGGCCGAACGTATGGCTACACCTTC.